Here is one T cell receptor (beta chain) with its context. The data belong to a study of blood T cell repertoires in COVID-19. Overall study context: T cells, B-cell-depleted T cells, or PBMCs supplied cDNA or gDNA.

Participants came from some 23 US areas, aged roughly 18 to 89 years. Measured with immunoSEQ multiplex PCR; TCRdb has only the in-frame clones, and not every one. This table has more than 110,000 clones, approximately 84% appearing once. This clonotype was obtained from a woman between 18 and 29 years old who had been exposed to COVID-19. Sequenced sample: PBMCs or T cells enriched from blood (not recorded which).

CDR3 protein: CAWSWPGGQNQPQHF. The CDR3 DNA sequence: TGTGCCTGGAGCTGGCCAGGGGGCCAAAATCAGCCCCAGCATTTT. V and J are TRBV30 and TRBJ1-5; 8 bases fit TRBD1. V dropped 3 bases and J dropped 4; count of bases not matched to a gene: 8. This CDR3 is 15 amino acids long. The germline V gene encodes CDR1 GTSNPN and CDR2 SVGIG (reference sequence).